These 24 T cell receptor beta chains originate from one sample sequenced in a study of cytomegalovirus exposure and HLA in healthy donors. Libraries were prepared by immunoSEQ multiplex PCR; TCRdb keeps only in-frame clonotypes and omits some of them. Found here are over 50,000 clones, less than 96% of them singletons; the top ten hold more than 0.9%. The sequencing sample was made of PBMCs. The receptors derive from a woman under 30 in good health and CMV-seronegative.

The chain combines TRBV14 with TRBJ2-2; D might be TRBD1 (5 bases). CDR3 length equals 14 residues. V lost 4 bases and J 4 bases, leaving 10 bases between the germline ends. Germline V gene sequence: CDR1 SGHDN, CDR2 FVKESK. The CDR3 protein is CASSLQGGTGELFF. The CDR3 bases are TGTGCCAGCAGCCTCCAGGGTGGCACCGGGGAGCTGTTTTTT.

The J gene is TRBJ2-1, the V gene TRBV19; 10 nucleotides align to TRBD2. Trimming removed 5 bases from V and 9 bases from J; junction bases left unmatched: 10. There are 15 residues in the CDR3. CDR1 is LNHDA and CDR2 is SQIVND in the germline V gene (reference sequence). The CDR3 DNA follows: TGTGCCAGTAGTCTTCTAGCGGGAGTCATGGGTGAGCAGTTCTTC. Its translation: CASSLLAGVMGEQFF.

The chain carries TRBV6-5 and TRBJ1-4; D is possibly TRBD1 (5 bases). Germline lookup yields CDR1 MNHEY and CDR2 SVGAGI. V was pared by 0 bases and J by 8 bases, with 16 bases between. The CDR3 is 16 residues long. The CDR3 DNA is TGTGCCAGCAGTTACTCCCGGGTCGGGGGAGGCGAAAAACTGTTTTTT. The encoded protein is CASSYSRVGGGEKLFF.

The chain has TRBV5-1 and TRBJ1-1; D possibly corresponds to TRBD1 (6 bases). Trimming took off 0 bases at V and 2 bases at J, with 11 bases between the two ends. The CDR3 totals 15 residues. Germline V gene sequence: CDR1 SGHRS, CDR2 YFSETQ. This chain's CDR3 is CASSLGVTGNTEAFF. CDR3 DNA: TGCGCCAGCAGCTTGGGGGTGACAGGAAACACTGAAGCTTTCTTT.

The chain carries TRBV19 and TRBJ1-5; TRBD1 might be the D (5 bases). CDR1 and CDR2 from the germline V gene are LNHDA and SQIVND (reference sequence). V gave up 5 bases and J gave up 5 bases, with 10 bases separating them. The CDR3 length is 13 residues. CDR3 protein: CASSSRGDQPQHF. The DNA of the CDR3 is TGTGCCAGTAGTTCCCGGGGGGATCAGCCCCAGCATTTT.

The rearrangement joins TRBV29-1 to TRBJ2-5; possibly TRBD2 for D (6 bases). V lost 3 bases and J 3 bases, leaving 17 bases between the germline ends. Germline lookup yields CDR1 SQVTM and CDR2 ANQGSEA. CDR3 length: 15 residues. This CDR3 reads CSVEVPGGGKETQYF. In DNA, the CDR3 is TGCAGCGTTGAGGTCCCCGGGGGTGGGAAAGAGACCCAGTACTTC. The complete variable domain, with remaining parts taken from reference TRBV29-1 and TRBJ2-5, reads SAVISQKPSRDICQRGTSLTIQCQVDSQVTMMFWYRQQPGQSLTLIATANQGSEATYESGFVIDKFPISRPNLTFSTLTVSNMSPEDSSIYLCSVEVPGGGKETQYFGPGTRLLVL.

For this clone: A junction end diverges from the germline sequence, so it may reflect a read error. The genes are TRBV7-2 and TRBJ2-3; TRBD2 might be the D (6 bases). The CDR3 is made up of 14 amino acids. CDR1 and CDR2 (germline): SGHTA, FQGNSA. This CDR3 reads CATRSPTSTDTQYF. The CDR3 DNA reads TGTGCCACCAGGTCCCCAACTAGCACCGATACGCAGTATTTT.

The chain recombines TRBV6-4 with TRBJ1-2; D remains ambiguous. The CDR3 contains 15 residues. Per germline, CDR1 MRHNA and CDR2 SNTAGT. V lost 4 bases and J 0 bases, leaving 12 bases between the germline ends. CDR3 sequence (DNA): TGTGCCAGCAGTGGTCAGTCAGTGGCTAACTATGGCTACACCTTC. This sequence encodes CASSGQSVANYGYTF.

The rearrangement uses TRBV28 and TRBJ2-6; no clear D gene. This CDR3 region has 13 residues. Between the trimmed V and J ends, which lost 6 bases and 13 bases, there was a span of 16 bases. CDR1 and CDR2 from the germline V gene are MDHEN and SYDVKM. The CDR3 DNA sequence: TGTGCCAGCAGCCCCCGGTGGCCCAGGGTCCTGACTTTC. The encoded protein is CASSPRWPRVLTF.

J is TRBJ2-3 and V is TRBV18; 8 nucleotides align to TRBD1. Germline values: CDR1 KGHSH, CDR2 LQKENI. The CDR3 contains 14 residues. V shed 6 bases and J 1 base; nucleotides not matched to a gene: 3. The CDR3 spells CASSRGQGTDTQYF. CDR3 nucleotides: TGTGCCAGCTCCCGGGGACAGGGCACAGATACGCAGTATTTT.

This sequence joins TRBV18 and TRBJ2-5, with 10 nucleotides matching TRBD2. The CDR3 contains 14 residues. The V gene's germline CDR1 is KGHSH and CDR2 LQKENI. J was trimmed by 5 bases and V by 4 bases; bases with no gene match: 4. The CDR3 sequence is CASSLRLAGETQYF. The CDR3 bases are TGTGCCAGCTCACTACGACTAGCGGGTGAGACCCAGTACTTC.

V usage is TRBV11-2 and J usage is TRBJ2-1; no clear D gene. The V and J ends lost 8 bases and 8 bases respectively, with 13 bases between them. Germline loops: CDR1 SGHAT, CDR2 FQNNGV. The length of the CDR3 is 12 residues. CDR3 DNA sequence: TGTGCCAGCTCGTCCAGGTGGGATGAGCAGTTCTTC. Translation gives CASSSRWDEQFF.

The J gene is TRBJ2-1, the V gene TRBV27; the match to TRBD2 covers 15 bases. CDR3 size: 16 residues. V dropped 2 bases and J dropped 4; count of bases not matched to a gene: 0. CDR1 is MNHEY, CDR2 SMNVEV, per germline (reference sequence). CDR3 bases: TGTGCCAGCAGTTTAGGGACTAGCGGGGGGTACAATGAGCAGTTCTTC. Amino acids: CASSLGTSGGYNEQFF.

The chain combines TRBV30 with TRBJ1-1; no definite D call. The germline CDR1 and CDR2 sequences are GTSNPN and SVGIG (reference sequence). Trimming removed 0 bases at V and 1 base at J, with 12 bases between. The CDR3 is 15 amino acids. The CDR3 DNA follows: TGTGCCTGGAGTGTACGCGGGCAGTCGAACACTGAAGCTTTCTTT. Translating gives CAWSVRGQSNTEAFF.

This chain links TRBV27 with TRBJ2-1; possibly TRBD1 for D (5 bases). The CDR3 length is 15 residues. Germline loops: CDR1 MNHEY, CDR2 SMNVEV (reference sequence). Trimming left V 10 bases short and J 6 bases short, with 22 bases between. CDR3 amino acids: CATRTRAPATNEQFF. CDR3 coding DNA: TGTGCCACCCGGACACGAGCACCCGCCACCAATGAGCAGTTCTTC.

This rearrangement joins TRBV19 to TRBJ1-1; TRBD1 agrees at 7 bases. This CDR3 spans 15 amino acids. CDR1 is LNHDA, CDR2 SQIVND, per germline (reference sequence). The J segment lost 5 bases and the V segment lost 6 bases, leaving 12 bases of the junction unmatched. The CDR3 region has the DNA TGTGCCAGTAGCACTCAAAGGGGGCGAGGGACTGAAGCTTTCTTT. Amino acid sequence: CASSTQRGRGTEAFF.

This rearrangement joins TRBV27 to TRBJ2-2, with a weak D call TRBD1 (5 bases). Trimming took 2 bases from V and 6 from J, leaving 13 bases between them. CDR1 and CDR2 from the germline V gene are MNHEY and SMNVEV (reference sequence). There are 15 residues in the CDR3. The CDR3, as DNA: TGTGCCAGCAGTTTAGGGGATCCCAGGGCCGGGGAGCTGTTTTTT. Translating gives CASSLGDPRAGELFF.

The chain combines TRBV19 with TRBJ1-3; perhaps TRBD1 as D (5 bases). The CDR3 spans 15 residues. V shed 6 bases and J shed 0 bases, with 12 bases lying between them. Germline CDR1 LNHDA, CDR2 SQIVND (reference sequence). The CDR3 DNA reads as TGTGCCAGTAGCCCGGACACGAGCTCTGGAAACACCATATATTTT. Translation gives CASSPDTSSGNTIYF.

The CDR3 loop is CAISETAGTNPGNTIYF. Written as DNA, the CDR3 is TGTGCCATCAGTGAGACGGCAGGGACTAATCCTGGAAACACCATATATTTT. J is TRBJ1-3 and V is TRBV10-3; perhaps TRBD1 as D (5 bases). Looked up from germline, CDR1 is ENHRY and CDR2 is SYGVKD. Trimming cost V 2 bases and J 2 bases, with 16 bases left between them. The CDR3 covers 17 residues.

J is TRBJ2-2 and V is TRBV27; 9 bases map to TRBD1. The germline V gene encodes CDR1 MNHEY and CDR2 SMNVEV (reference sequence). CDR3 size: 17 residues. After removal of 5 bases from V and 2 bases from J, the junction contained 9 bases not matched to a gene. CDR3 in amino acids: CASSPRDRAPNTGELFF. In nucleotides, the CDR3 is TGTGCCAGCAGTCCCCGGGACAGGGCGCCCAACACCGGGGAGCTGTTTTTT.

This rearrangement joins TRBV28 to TRBJ1-4; D not certain. The CDR3 covers 14 residues. Germline CDR1 reads MDHEN; CDR2 reads SYDVKM. V was pared by 2 bases and J by 4 bases, with 8 bases between. CDR3 amino acids: CASSLIGINEKLFF. The CDR3, as DNA: TGTGCCAGCAGTTTAATCGGGATTAATGAAAAACTGTTTTTT.

This chain connects TRBV10-2 to TRBJ2-7, with 7 positions matching TRBD2. Per the germline V gene, CDR1 is WSHSY and CDR2 is SAAADI. V dropped 2 bases and J dropped 1; count of bases not matched to a gene: 11. The CDR3 consists of 17 residues. The CDR3 sequence: CASSEGQASGRSYEQYF. CDR3 DNA: TGCGCCAGCAGTGAGGGTCAGGCTAGCGGAAGATCCTACGAGCAGTACTTC.

V and J are TRBV21-1 and TRBJ1-2; TRBD1, the table's D call, lacks a check against the DNA. TRBV21-1 counts as a pseudogene. The CDR3 loop spans 14 amino acids. The CDR3 loop is CASSKNGTGYGYTF. The DNA of the CDR3 is TGTGCCAGCAGCAAAAACGGGACAGGGTATGGCTACACCTTC.

The V gene is TRBV9, the J gene TRBJ1-3; D not resolved. The V end lost 0 bases, the J end lost 0 bases, and 7 bases lay between the germline ends. This CDR3 has 15 residues. The germline gives CDR1 SGDLS, CDR2 YYNGEE. CDR3 region: CASSVGAGSGNTIYF. In DNA, the CDR3 is TGTGCCAGCAGCGTAGGTGCAGGCTCTGGAAACACCATATATTTT.